This TCR beta chain was identified in a study of blood T cell repertoires in COVID-19. CDR3 size: 12 residues. The germline V gene encodes CDR1 PRHDT and CDR2 FYEKMQ (reference sequence). The V gene end was trimmed by 5 bases and the J gene end by 6 bases; junction bases not matched to a gene: 0. For this clone: This may be a read error, as it is one base from a much larger clone.

Generated by immunoSEQ multiplex PCR, the TCRdb table keeps only in-frame clones and is missing some. The data show hundreds of thousands of clones, approximately 83% seen once. This receptor was identified in a woman under 40 who had recovered from COVID-19. The chain recombines TRBV13 with TRBJ2-2; 7 bases line up with TRBD1. Sequences were obtained from peripheral blood. CDR3 DNA sequence: TGTGCCAGCAGCCAGGGGGCCGGGGAGCTGTTTTTT. It translates to CASSQGAGELFF. The full variable domain, in which reference TRBV13 and TRBJ2-2 provide the parts outside the CDR3, is AAGVIQSPRHLIKEKRETATLKCYPIPRHDTVYWYQQGPGQDPQFLISFYEKMQSDKGSIPDRFSAQQFSDYHSELNMSSLELGDSALYFCASSQGAGELFFGEGSRLTVL.